Listed below are T cell receptor beta chains from one sample, sequenced in a study of T cell responses to AZD1222 COVID-19 vaccine. This table comes from immunoSEQ multiplex PCR, and its TCRdb copy is limited to in-frame clones, with some not included. The sample yields about 180,000 clones, about 89% seen once. The source material was peripheral blood, sampled on day 0 of AZD1222 vaccination. These receptor sequences come from an adult in good health. The conserved cysteine and the conserved F or W are not part of the CDR3 here. The D gene is left open where the match is weak.

>TRBV30|.|TRBJ1-1
AWSVSRLNTEAF
>TRBV27|TRBD1|TRBJ1-6
ASSPTGEVSPLH
>TRBV28|.|TRBJ1-6
ASSSPAGVNSPLH
>TRBV6-2/TRBV6-3|.|TRBJ1-6
ASSYKTDDSPNSPLH
>TRBV28|TRBD1|TRBJ1-5
ASSSVTGGQYGNQPQH
>TRBV7-8|TRBD2|TRBJ2-3
ASSLELAGGVDTQY
>TRBV19|.|TRBJ1-5
ASLGQGPRGNQPQH
>TRBV5-1|.|TRBJ1-1
ASSWRAGNTEAF
>TRBV9|TRBD2|TRBJ2-3
ASSGEGDTQY
>TRBV19|.|TRBJ1-5
ASSSLQLARNILDQPQH
>TRBV24-1|TRBD1|TRBJ2-1
ATSDFRTGLDHEQF
>TRBV9|.|TRBJ2-1
ASSVATGGEQF
>TRBV5-8|.|TRBJ2-7
ASSLLLIYHEQY
>TRBV29-1|TRBD1|TRBJ2-1
SVSDRGYNEQF
>TRBV28|.|TRBJ1-4
ASSLLGGRLGPNEKLF
>TRBV19|.|TRBJ1-1
ASSKTGMNTEAF
>TRBV7-9|.|TRBJ1-4
ASSFGGITEKLF
>TRBV6-5|.|TRBJ1-6
ASSRGQTYNSPLH
>TRBV18|.|TRBJ2-3
ASSPTDTTDTQY
>TRBV10-3|TRBD1|TRBJ1-1
AISEDRENTEAF
>TRBV5-1|.|TRBJ2-5
ASSFGTETQY
>TRBV20-1|.|TRBJ1-1
SASSSPAGGGLMNTEAF
>TRBV5-1|TRBD1|TRBJ2-5
ASSWRDRGRVTETQY
>TRBV30|.|TRBJ1-4
ACPFRDGQEKLF
>TRBV14|.|TRBJ2-7
ASSLPSREQY
>TRBV6-4|.|TRBJ2-2
ASSVVQGSDTGELF
>TRBV9|TRBD1|TRBJ2-5
ASSVGQGQETQY
>TRBV15|.|TRBJ1-6
ATSRGGNSPLH
>TRBV6-2/TRBV6-3|.|TRBJ1-1
ASSYAPIGRSAAF
>TRBV27|.|TRBJ1-2
ASSFQRGSVYGYT
>TRBV6-5|.|TRBJ1-3
ASSPDTYSGNTIY
>TRBV5-1|.|TRBJ2-1
ASSSGPASSYNEQF
>TRBV6-1|.|TRBJ2-2
ASSEMGSFTGELF
>TRBV19|.|TRBJ1-1
ASSIDTENTEAF
>TRBV4-1|TRBD1|TRBJ2-5
ASSPDREETQY
>TRBV19|.|TRBJ1-2
ASRTNGQLYGYT
>TRBV7-9|.|TRBJ2-5
ASSLPGAPQETQY
>TRBV11-3|TRBD2|TRBJ2-1
ASSLVTSGINEQF
>TRBV7-9|.|TRBJ1-1
ASSSGRNTEAF
>TRBV27|TRBD1|TRBJ1-1
ASSPLSGTGYEAF
>TRBV6-1|TRBD2|TRBJ2-5
ASSEWGGSGETQY
>TRBV9|.|TRBJ2-2
ASRTGTPNTGELF
>TRBV6-1|.|TRBJ1-2
ASSEAGFGGANYGYT
>TRBV19|.|TRBJ1-1
ASSIGDSRPEAF
>TRBV30|.|TRBJ2-5
AWSARRGWETQY
>TRBV2|TRBD1|TRBJ1-4
ARTERTGGREKLF
>TRBV14|.|TRBJ2-2
ASSLTRLGGELF
>TRBV28|.|TRBJ2-7
ASSFSRQARPYEQY
>TRBV6-2/TRBV6-3|.|TRBJ1-6
ASSYDRLDNSPLH
>TRBV21-1|.|TRBJ1-1
ASSKPRLPNGAF
>TRBV9|TRBD2|TRBJ2-1
ASSEEKREWDNEQF